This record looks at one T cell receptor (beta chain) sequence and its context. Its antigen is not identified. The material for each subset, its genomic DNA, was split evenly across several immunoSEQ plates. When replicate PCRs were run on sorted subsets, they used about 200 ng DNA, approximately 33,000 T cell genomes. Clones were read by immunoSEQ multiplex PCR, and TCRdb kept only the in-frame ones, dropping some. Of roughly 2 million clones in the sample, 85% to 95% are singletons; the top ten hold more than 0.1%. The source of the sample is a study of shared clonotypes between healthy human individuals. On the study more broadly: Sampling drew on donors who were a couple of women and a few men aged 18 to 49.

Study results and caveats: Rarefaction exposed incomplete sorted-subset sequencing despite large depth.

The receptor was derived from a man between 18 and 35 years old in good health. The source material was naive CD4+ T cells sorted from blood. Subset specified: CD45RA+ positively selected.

The CDR3 bases are TGTGCCAGCAGCTTAGTGCCAGGGTCGGACATTCAGTACTTC. It yields the protein CASSLVPGSDIQYF. This sequence joins TRBV7-2 and TRBJ2-4, with a weak D call TRBD1 (5 bases). V lost 1 base, J lost 8 bases, and 12 bases lay in between. Germline values: CDR1 SGHTA, CDR2 FQGNSA. This CDR3 comprises 14 residues.